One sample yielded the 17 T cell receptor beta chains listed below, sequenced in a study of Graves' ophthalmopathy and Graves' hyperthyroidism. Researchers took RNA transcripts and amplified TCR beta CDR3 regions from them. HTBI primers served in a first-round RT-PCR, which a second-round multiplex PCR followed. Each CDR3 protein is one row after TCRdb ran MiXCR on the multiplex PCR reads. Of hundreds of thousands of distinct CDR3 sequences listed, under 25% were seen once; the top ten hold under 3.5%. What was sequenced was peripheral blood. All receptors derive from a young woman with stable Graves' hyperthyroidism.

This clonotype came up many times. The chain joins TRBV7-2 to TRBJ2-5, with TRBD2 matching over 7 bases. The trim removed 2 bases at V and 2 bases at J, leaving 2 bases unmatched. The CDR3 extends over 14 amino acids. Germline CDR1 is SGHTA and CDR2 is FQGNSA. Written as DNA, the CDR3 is TGTGCCAGCAGCTTAAGCGGGAAACAAGAGACCCAGTACTTC. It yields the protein CASSLSGKQETQYF.

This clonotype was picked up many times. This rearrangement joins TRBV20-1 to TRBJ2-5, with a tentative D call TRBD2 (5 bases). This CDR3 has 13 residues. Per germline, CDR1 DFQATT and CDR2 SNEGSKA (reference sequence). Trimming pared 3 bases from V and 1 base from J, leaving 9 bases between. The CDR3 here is CSASQSGQETQYF. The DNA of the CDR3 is TGCAGTGCTAGTCAAAGCGGCCAAGAGACCCAGTACTTC.

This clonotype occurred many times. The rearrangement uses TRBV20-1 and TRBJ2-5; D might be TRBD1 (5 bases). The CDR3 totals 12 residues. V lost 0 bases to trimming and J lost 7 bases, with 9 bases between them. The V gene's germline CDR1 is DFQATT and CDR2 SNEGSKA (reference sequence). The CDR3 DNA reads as TGCAGTGCTAGAGACAGGGCCGGGACCCAGTACTTC. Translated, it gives CSARDRAGTQYF.

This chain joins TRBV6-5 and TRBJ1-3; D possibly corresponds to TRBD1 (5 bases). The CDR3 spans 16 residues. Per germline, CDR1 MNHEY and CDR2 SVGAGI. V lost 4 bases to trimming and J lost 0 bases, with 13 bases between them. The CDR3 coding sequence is TGTGCCAGCAGTTTCGGAACAGGAGCCTCTGGAAACACCATATATTTT. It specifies CASSFGTGASGNTIYF.

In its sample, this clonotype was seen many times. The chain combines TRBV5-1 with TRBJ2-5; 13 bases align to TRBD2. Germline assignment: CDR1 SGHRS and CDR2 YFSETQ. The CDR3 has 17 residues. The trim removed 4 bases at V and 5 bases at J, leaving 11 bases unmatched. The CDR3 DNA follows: TGCGCCAGCAGCACACAACTAGCGGGAGGGCCTGGGGAGACCCAGTACTTC. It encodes CASSTQLAGGPGETQYF. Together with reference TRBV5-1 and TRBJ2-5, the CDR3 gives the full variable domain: KAGVTQTPRYLIKTRGQQVTLSCSPISGHRSVSWYQQTPGQGLQFLFEYFSETQRNKGNFPGRFSGRQFSNSRSEMNVSTLELGDSALYLCASSTQLAGGPGETQYFGPGTRLLVL.

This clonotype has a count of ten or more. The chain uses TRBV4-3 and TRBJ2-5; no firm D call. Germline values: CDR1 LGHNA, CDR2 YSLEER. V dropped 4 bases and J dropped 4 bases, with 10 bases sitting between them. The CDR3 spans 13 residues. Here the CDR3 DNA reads TGCGCCAGCAGCCTGGATTATGGAGAGACCCAGTACTTC. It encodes CASSLDYGETQYF.

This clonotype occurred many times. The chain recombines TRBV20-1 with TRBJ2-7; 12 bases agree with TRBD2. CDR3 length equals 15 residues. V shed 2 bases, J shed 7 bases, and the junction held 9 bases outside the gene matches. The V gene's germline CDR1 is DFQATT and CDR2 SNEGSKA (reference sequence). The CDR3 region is CSARLGLAGGGEQYF. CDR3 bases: TGCAGTGCTAGATTGGGACTAGCGGGCGGGGGAGAGCAGTACTTC.

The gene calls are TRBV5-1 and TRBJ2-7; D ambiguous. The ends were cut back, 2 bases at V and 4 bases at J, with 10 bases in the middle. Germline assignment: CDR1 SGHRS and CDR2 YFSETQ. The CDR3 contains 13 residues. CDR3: CASSFGHGYEQYF. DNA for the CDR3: TGCGCCAGCAGCTTTGGGCACGGTTACGAGCAGTACTTC.

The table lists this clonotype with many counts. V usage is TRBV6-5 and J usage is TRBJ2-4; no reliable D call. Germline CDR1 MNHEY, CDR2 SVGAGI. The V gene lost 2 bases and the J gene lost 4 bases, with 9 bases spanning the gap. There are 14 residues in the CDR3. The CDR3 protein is CASSYPDPKNIQYF. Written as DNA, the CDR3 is TGTGCCAGCAGTTACCCGGACCCGAAAAACATTCAGTACTTC.

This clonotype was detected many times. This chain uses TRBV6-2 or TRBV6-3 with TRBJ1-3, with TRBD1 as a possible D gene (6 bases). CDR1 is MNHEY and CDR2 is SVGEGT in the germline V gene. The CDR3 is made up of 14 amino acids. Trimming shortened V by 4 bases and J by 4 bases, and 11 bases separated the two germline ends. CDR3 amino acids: CASSFGQLGNTIYF. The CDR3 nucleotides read TGTGCCAGCAGTTTCGGACAGTTGGGAAACACCATATATTTT.

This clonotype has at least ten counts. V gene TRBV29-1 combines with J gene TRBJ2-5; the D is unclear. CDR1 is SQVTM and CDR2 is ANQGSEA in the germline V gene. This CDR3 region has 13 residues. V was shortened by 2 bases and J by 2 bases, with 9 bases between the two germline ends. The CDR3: CSVELGLQETQYF. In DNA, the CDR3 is TGCAGCGTTGAATTGGGTCTACAAGAGACCCAGTACTTC.

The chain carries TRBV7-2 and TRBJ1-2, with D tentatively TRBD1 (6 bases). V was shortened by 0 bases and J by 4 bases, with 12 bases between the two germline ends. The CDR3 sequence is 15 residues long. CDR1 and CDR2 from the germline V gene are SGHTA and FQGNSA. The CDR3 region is CASSLALTGTYGYTF. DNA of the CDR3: TGTGCCAGCAGCTTAGCTCTTACAGGGACCTATGGCTACACCTTC.

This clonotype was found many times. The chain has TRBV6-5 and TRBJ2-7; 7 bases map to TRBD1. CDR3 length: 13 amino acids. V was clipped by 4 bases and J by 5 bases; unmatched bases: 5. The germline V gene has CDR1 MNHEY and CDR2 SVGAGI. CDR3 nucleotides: TGTGCCAGCAGTTGGGGACAGAAGAACGAGCAGTACTTC. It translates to CASSWGQKNEQYF.

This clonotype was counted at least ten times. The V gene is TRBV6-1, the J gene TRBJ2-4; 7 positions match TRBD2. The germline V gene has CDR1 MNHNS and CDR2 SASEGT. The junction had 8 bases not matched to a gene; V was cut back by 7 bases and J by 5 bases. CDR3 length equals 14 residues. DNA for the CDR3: TGTGCCAGCACCCCGGCGGGAGTCCAAAACATTCAGTACTTC. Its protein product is CASTPAGVQNIQYF.

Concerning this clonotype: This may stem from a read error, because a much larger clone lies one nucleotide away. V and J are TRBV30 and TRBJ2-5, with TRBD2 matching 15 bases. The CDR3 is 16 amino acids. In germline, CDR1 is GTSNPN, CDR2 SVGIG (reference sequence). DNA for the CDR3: TGTGCCTGGAGTACCGGACTAGCGGGAGGGACAGAGACCCAGTGCTTC. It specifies CAWSTGLAGGTETQCF.

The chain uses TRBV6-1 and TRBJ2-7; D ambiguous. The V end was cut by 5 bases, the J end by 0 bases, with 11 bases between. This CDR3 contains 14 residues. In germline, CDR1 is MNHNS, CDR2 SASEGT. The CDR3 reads CASSPERSSYEQYF. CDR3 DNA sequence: TGTGCCAGCAGTCCTGAGAGGAGCTCCTACGAGCAGTACTTC.

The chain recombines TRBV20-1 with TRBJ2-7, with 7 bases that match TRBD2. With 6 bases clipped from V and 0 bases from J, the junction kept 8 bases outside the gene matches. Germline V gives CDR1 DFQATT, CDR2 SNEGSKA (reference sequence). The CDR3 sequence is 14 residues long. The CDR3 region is CSAASGEGSYEQYF. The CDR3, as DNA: TGCAGTGCCGCTAGCGGAGAAGGCTCCTACGAGCAGTACTTC.